Described below is a single T cell receptor (beta chain) sequence and its context. Profiled with immunoSEQ multiplex PCR; TCRdb holds only in-frame clones, not every one. This table holds some 150,000 clones, less than 95% found once. V was clipped by 5 bases and J by 3 bases; unmatched bases: 5. The CDR3 contains 15 residues. The germline V gene has CDR1 MGHDK and CDR2 SYGVNS. The data stem from a study of control samples from healthy donors and cancer patients. The genes are TRBV25-1 and TRBJ2-3, with 10 nucleotides matching TRBD1. The receptor comes from a man aged 60 to 69 with colorectal cancer. The specimen sequenced was PBMCs. Here the CDR3 DNA reads TGTGCCAGCAGTCGGGACAGGGGAAGAACAGATACGCAGTATTTT. It specifies CASSRDRGRTDTQYF.